This TCR beta chain came from a study of control samples from healthy donors and cancer patients. V trimming: 6 bases; J trimming: 4 bases; junction bases outside the gene matches: 5. The CDR3 loop spans 15 amino acids. The germline gives CDR1 MNHEY, CDR2 SVGAGI. Assay: immunoSEQ multiplex PCR; the TCRdb copy retains only in-frame clones and omits some. The table shows more than 75,000 clones, with around 84% occurring only once. The rearrangement links TRBV6-5 to TRBJ2-1, with TRBD2 identical over 11 bases. The sample was PBMCs. The clonotype was recovered from a man between 65 and 79 years old with lung cancer. Here the CDR3 DNA reads TGTGCCAGCAGCCCAACTAGCGGGGGTTACAATGAGCAGTTCTTC. Its translation: CASSPTSGGYNEQFF.